This TCR beta chain was sequenced in a study of tissue T cells after allogeneic stem cell transplantation. Study-wide context: Smaller viable blood or marrow samples skipped sorting for direct DNA extraction. Findings and limits, study-wide: Only a limited share of tissue TCRs appeared in blood or spleen.

Produced via immunoSEQ multiplex PCR; TCRdb's table is partial and in-frame only. Found here are 25,000 to 30,000 clones, about 89% of them singletons; the top ten hold approximately 2%. This CDR3 comprises 13 residues. Germline CDR1 is MNHEY and CDR2 is SVGAGI. Trimming removed 6 bases from V and 0 bases from J, with 6 bases in between. Comment on this clone: Antigen unknown.

This sequence was found in a male donor older than 55 who later had graft-versus-host disease after an allogeneic stem cell transplant. The input for sequencing was blood, taken before transplantation. The genes are TRBV6-5 and TRBJ1-5; unclear D gene. Written as DNA, the CDR3 is TGTGCCAGCAGGGGAGATAGCAATCAGCCCCAGCATTTT. This gives the protein CASRGDSNQPQHF.